Below, 18 T cell receptor beta chains from the same sample are listed, as sequenced in a study of blood T cells in healthy people across ages. Sample-barcoded 5' priming and a J-beta primer mix drove a second PCR of 7 to 11 cycles. TCRdb used MiXCR to reprocess the 5' RACE reads, holding one entry per CDR3 protein. Of roughly 930,000 distinct CDR3 sequences in the sample, around 48% were seen once. The sample consisted of blood. The receptor source for this set is a man aged 30 to 39 in good health.

This clonotype was recorded a few times. This chain uses TRBV6-1 with TRBJ1-2; no clear D. Between the trimmed V and J ends, which lost 1 base and 6 bases, there was a span of 6 bases. This CDR3 spans 12 amino acids. Germline V gene lookup returns CDR1 MNHNS and CDR2 SASEGT. As DNA, the CDR3 is TGTGCCAGCAGTGAAGGGTACGATGGCTACACCTTC. Translating gives CASSEGYDGYTF.

This clonotype was seen only a few times. The V call is TRBV4-2, the J call TRBJ2-3; 9 positions match TRBD2. Germline assignment: CDR1 LGHNA and CDR2 YNFKEQ. The CDR3 runs 17 residues. Trimming took 1 base from V and 5 from J; bases not matched to a gene: 10. The CDR3 region is CASSQVFRGGAVDTQYF. CDR3 DNA sequence: TGTGCCAGCAGCCAAGTTTTTCGCGGGGGGGCCGTAGATACGCAGTATTTT.

The chain recombines TRBV4-2 with TRBJ2-6; the D is unclear. Trimming removed 0 bases at V and 2 bases at J, with 8 bases between. This CDR3 region has 16 residues. Germline V CDR1 and CDR2: LGHNA, YNFKEQ. The CDR3 nucleotides read TGTGCCAGCAGCCAAGAGTTGGGGACTGGGGCCAACGTCCTGACTTTC. It specifies CASSQELGTGANVLTF.

The chain carries TRBV4-3 and TRBJ1-4; 7 bases agree with TRBD1. J was trimmed by 7 bases and V by 3 bases; bases with no gene match: 8. CDR1 is LGHNA, CDR2 YSLEER, per germline. The CDR3 is made up of 15 amino acids. The CDR3 region is CASSQGDRVTEKLFF. The DNA for the CDR3 is TGCGCCAGCAGCCAGGGTGACAGGGTCACTGAAAAACTGTTTTTT.

This chain joins TRBV7-9 and TRBJ2-5; maybe TRBD2 (6 bases). The CDR3 contains 13 residues. Trimming stripped 9 bases from V and 0 bases from J, with 11 bases between. Germline CDR1 and CDR2: SEHNR and FQNEAQ (reference sequence). In nucleotides, the CDR3 is TGTGCCAGTTGGGGACTGTACCAAGAGACCCAGTACTTC. It encodes CASWGLYQETQYF. Variable domain in full (rest from reference TRBV7-9 and TRBJ2-5): DTGVSQNPRHKITKRGQNVTFRCDPISEHNRLYWYRQTLGQGPEFLTYFQNEAQLEKSRLLSDRFSAERPKGSFSTLEIQRTEQGDSAMYLCASWGLYQETQYFGPGTRLLVL.

This clonotype occurred once. This may arise from a read error, as a much more abundant clone is one base away. The chain links TRBV14 to TRBJ2-7; D tentatively reads TRBD1 or TRBD2 (6 bases each). V gave up 8 bases and J gave up 10 bases, with 21 bases separating them. The CDR3 covers 13 residues. Germline assignment: CDR1 SGHDN and CDR2 FVKESK. The CDR3 DNA sequence: TGTGCCAGCGAAGAGGGGGGACGGAAGGCCCAGTACTTC. This codes for CASEEGGRKAQYF. Complete variable domain (other parts from reference TRBV14 and TRBJ2-7): EAGVTQFPSHSVIEKGQTVTLRCDPISGHDNLYWYRRVMGKEIKFLLHFVKESKQDESGMPNNRFLAERTGGTYSTLKVQPAELEDSGVYFCASEEGGRKAQYFGPGTRLTVT.

The chain joins TRBV20-1 to TRBJ2-7; D is possibly TRBD2 (6 bases). Trimming pared 6 bases from V and 1 base from J, leaving 13 bases between. The V gene's germline CDR1 is DFQATT and CDR2 SNEGSKA (reference sequence). This CDR3 is built from 13 residues. The CDR3 reads CSAPGLISYEQYF. In DNA, the CDR3 is TGCAGTGCCCCGGGACTGATTTCCTACGAGCAGTACTTC.

This chain joins TRBV7-8 and TRBJ2-5, with D hard to call. CDR1 and CDR2 from the germline V gene are SGHVS and FQNEAQ. The CDR3 is 16 residues long. Trimming pared 1 base from V and 2 bases from J, leaving 14 bases between. The CDR3 sequence is CASSLGSGGTQETQYF. Here the CDR3 DNA reads TGTGCCAGCAGCTTAGGGTCAGGCGGAACACAAGAGACCCAGTACTTC. Full variable domain (missing parts from reference TRBV7-8 and TRBJ2-5): GAGVSQSPRYKVAKRGQDVALRCDPISGHVSLFWYQQALGQGPEFLTYFQNEAQLDKSGLPSDRFFAERPEGSVSTLKIQRTQQEDSAVYLCASSLGSGGTQETQYFGPGTRLLVL.

This sequence joins TRBV3-1 and TRBJ2-7, with TRBD2 identical over 12 bases. The junction had 3 bases not matched to a gene; V was cut back by 4 bases and J by 2 bases. The germline V gene has CDR1 LGHDT and CDR2 YNNKEL (reference sequence). The CDR3 is made up of 15 amino acids. The CDR3: CASSPSGGETYEQYF. The CDR3 DNA reads as TGTGCCAGCAGCCCTAGCGGGGGGGAGACCTACGAGCAGTACTTC.

The table lists this clonotype with a count of one. This rearrangement joins TRBV6-5 to TRBJ1-6; 8 bases are a match to TRBD1. The junction had 11 bases not matched to a gene; V was cut back by 7 bases and J by 9 bases. The germline CDR1 and CDR2 sequences are MNHEY and SVGAGI. The CDR3 covers 15 residues. This CDR3 is CASNLGQGGTSPLHF. CDR3 coding DNA: TGTGCCAGCAATCTCGGACAGGGAGGCACTTCACCCCTCCACTTT.

This chain joins TRBV7-2 and TRBJ2-1; D unclear. Germline V gene data show CDR1 as SGHTA and CDR2 as FQGNSA. CDR3 length: 12 amino acids. V lost 5 bases to trimming and J lost 5 bases, with 7 bases between them. In DNA form, the CDR3 reads TGTGCCAGCAGCCGTTATGACAATGAGCAGTTCTTC. It encodes CASSRYDNEQFF.

This chain connects TRBV18 to TRBJ2-7, with D uncertain. CDR3 length: 13 residues. Per germline, CDR1 KGHSH and CDR2 LQKENI. V was pared by 6 bases and J by 2 bases, with 11 bases between. The CDR3 DNA reads TGTGCCAGCTCTCCTACTGATACCTACGAGCAGTACTTC. This sequence encodes CASSPTDTYEQYF.

V and J are TRBV4-1 and TRBJ1-1, with D unresolved. V shed 0 bases and J shed 0 bases, with 8 bases lying between them. Germline V gives CDR1 MGHRA, CDR2 YSYEKL. The CDR3 covers 15 residues. CDR3 bases: TGCGCCAGCAGCCAAGAGAAGGTTTTGAACACTGAAGCTTTCTTT. This sequence encodes CASSQEKVLNTEAFF.

The sample holds a few counts of this clonotype. This chain uses TRBV5-4 with TRBJ2-5; the match to TRBD2 covers 10 bases. This CDR3 has 15 residues. Germline CDR1 and CDR2: SGHNT and YYREEE (reference sequence). The V and J ends lost 5 bases and 1 base, in that order; junction bases with no gene match: 5. In nucleotides, the CDR3 is TGTGCCAGCAGTCGTCTAGCGGGGGCCCAAGAGACCCAGTACTTC. Its protein product is CASSRLAGAQETQYF. Combining the CDR3 with reference TRBV5-4 and TRBJ2-5 gives the whole variable domain ETGVTQSPTHLIKTRGQQVTLRCSSQSGHNTVSWYQQALGQGPQFIFQYYREEENGRGNFPPRFSGLQFPNYSSELNVNALELDDSALYLCASSRLAGAQETQYFGPGTRLLVL.

This clonotype was observed a few times. The chain couples TRBV12-3 or TRBV12-4 to TRBJ1-2; 7 bases fit TRBD1. The CDR3 runs to 14 residues. V lost 6 bases, J lost 3 bases, and 7 bases stayed unmatched. The CDR3 sequence: CASSPLTGDYGYTF. The CDR3 nucleotides read TGTGCCAGCAGCCCCTTAACAGGGGACTATGGCTACACCTTC.

This clonotype came up once. This chain joins TRBV20-1 and TRBJ2-2; a weak D match, TRBD2 (6 bases). The CDR3 runs to 18 residues. Germline V lookup: CDR1 DFQATT, CDR2 SNEGSKA (reference sequence). Trimming took off 0 bases at V and 5 bases at J, with 22 bases between the two ends. The CDR3 here is CSARDPRGARGGTGELFF. CDR3 DNA: TGCAGTGCTAGAGATCCCCGGGGTGCGCGGGGTGGAACCGGGGAGCTGTTTTTT.

This clonotype was detected many times. This chain uses TRBV27 with TRBJ1-2; the match to TRBD1 covers 7 bases. Germline V gives CDR1 MNHEY, CDR2 SMNVEV (reference sequence). Trimming at V came to 4 bases and at J to 3 bases, leaving 2 bases not matched to a gene. The CDR3 runs to 13 residues. The CDR3 region is CASSYGQDYGYTF. The CDR3 coding sequence is TGTGCCAGCAGTTACGGACAGGACTATGGCTACACCTTC.

The sample holds a few counts of this clonotype. The chain has TRBV7-9 and TRBJ2-3, with 7 bases matching TRBD1. V lost 8 bases and J lost 3; bases outside the gene matches: 8. Germline CDR1 and CDR2: SEHNR and FQNEAQ (reference sequence). The CDR3 is 14 residues long. Here the CDR3 DNA reads TGTGCCAGCCTGACAGGGATACAAACAGATACGCAGTATTTT. Encoded protein: CASLTGIQTDTQYF.